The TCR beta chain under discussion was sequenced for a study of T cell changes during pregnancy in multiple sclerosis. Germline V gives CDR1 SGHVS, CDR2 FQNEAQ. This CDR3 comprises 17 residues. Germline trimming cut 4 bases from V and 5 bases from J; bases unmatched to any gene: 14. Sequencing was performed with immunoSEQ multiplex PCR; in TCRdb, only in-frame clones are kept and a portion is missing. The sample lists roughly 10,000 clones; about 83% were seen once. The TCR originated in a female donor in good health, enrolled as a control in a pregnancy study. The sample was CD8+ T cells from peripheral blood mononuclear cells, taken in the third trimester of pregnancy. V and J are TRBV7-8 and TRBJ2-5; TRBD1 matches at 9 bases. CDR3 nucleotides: TGTGCCAGCAGCTCGACTGCTACAGGGGGCCGCGGGGAGACCCAGTACTTC. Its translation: CASSSTATGGRGETQYF.